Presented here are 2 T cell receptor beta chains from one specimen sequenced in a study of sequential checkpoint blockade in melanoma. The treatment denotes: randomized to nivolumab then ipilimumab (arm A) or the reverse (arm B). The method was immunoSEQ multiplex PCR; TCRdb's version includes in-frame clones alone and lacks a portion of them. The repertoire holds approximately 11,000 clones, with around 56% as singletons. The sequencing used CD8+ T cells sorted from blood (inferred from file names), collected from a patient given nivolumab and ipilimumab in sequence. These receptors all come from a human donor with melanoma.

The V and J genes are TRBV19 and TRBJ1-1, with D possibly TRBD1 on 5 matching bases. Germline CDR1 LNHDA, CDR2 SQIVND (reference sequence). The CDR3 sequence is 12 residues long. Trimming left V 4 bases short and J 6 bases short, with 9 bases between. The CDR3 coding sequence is TGTGCCAGTAGTAACCCAGGGTCTGAAGCTTTCTTT. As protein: CASSNPGSEAFF. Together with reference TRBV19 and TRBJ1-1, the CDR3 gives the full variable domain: DGGITQSPKYLFRKEGQNVTLSCEQNLNHDAMYWYRQDPGQGLRLIYYSQIVNDFQKGDIAEGYSVSREKKESFPLTVTSAQKNPTAFYLCASSNPGSEAFFGQGTRLTVV.

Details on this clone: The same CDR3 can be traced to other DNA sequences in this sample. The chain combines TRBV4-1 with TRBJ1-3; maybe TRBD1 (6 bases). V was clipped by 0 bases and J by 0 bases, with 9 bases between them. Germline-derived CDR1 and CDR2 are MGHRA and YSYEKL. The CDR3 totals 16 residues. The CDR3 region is CASSQDRGGSGNTIYF. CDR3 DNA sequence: TGCGCCAGCAGCCAAGATCGAGGGGGCTCTGGAAACACCATATATTTT.